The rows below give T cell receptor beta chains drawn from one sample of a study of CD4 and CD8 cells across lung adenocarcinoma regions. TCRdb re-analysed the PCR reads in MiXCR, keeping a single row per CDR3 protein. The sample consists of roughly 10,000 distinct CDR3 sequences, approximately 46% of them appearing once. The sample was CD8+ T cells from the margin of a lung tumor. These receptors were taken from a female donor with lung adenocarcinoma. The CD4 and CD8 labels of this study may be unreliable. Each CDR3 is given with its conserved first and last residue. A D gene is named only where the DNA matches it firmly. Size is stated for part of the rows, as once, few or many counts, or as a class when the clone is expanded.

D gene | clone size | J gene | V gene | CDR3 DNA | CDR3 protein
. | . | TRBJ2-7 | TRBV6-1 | TGTGCCAGCAGCAGGGACGGATCCTACGAGCAGTACTTC | CASSRDGSYEQYF
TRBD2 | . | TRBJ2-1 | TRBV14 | TGTGCCAGCCGGACTAGCGGGGATGAGCAGTTCTTC | CASRTSGDEQFF
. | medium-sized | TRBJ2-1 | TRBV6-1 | TGTGCCAGCAGGTCTGGACAGAGCTCCTACAATGAGCAGTTCTTC | CASRSGQSSYNEQFF
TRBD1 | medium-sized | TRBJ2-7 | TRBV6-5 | TGTGCCAGCAGCCTCAGGGGGAAGTTAGACGAGCAGTACTTC | CASSLRGKLDEQYF
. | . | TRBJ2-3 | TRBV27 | TGTGCCAGCAGTTTACGACTCACAGACATGCAGTACTTT | CASSLRLTDMQYF
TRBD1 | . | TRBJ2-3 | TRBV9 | TGTGCCAGCAGCATCCGGGACAGGTCCACAGATACGCAGTATTTT | CASSIRDRSTDTQYF
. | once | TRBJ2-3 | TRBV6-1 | TGTGCCAGCATATGGTCTTCAGCGAAAAACATGCAGTATTTT | CASIWSSAKNMQYF
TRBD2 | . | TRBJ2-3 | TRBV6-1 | TGTGCCAGCAGTGAATATGATAGGCTAGCGGAGGCCACAGATACGCAGTATTTT | CASSEYDRLAEATDTQYF
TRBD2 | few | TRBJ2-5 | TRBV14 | TGTGCCAGCAGCTTACGATCGGGACTAGCGGGAGGCTTAAAAGAGACCCAGTACTTC | CASSLRSGLAGGLKETQYF
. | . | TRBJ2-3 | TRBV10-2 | TGCGCCAGCAGGGGGCAGGGAGGCACAGACACTCAGTACTTT | CASRGQGGTDTQYF
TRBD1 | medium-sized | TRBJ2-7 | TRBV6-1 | TGTGCCAGCAGTGAAGCGAGAACAGGGGCTGGGGAGCAGTACTTC | CASSEARTGAGEQYF
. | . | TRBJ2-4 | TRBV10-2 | TGCGCCATCAGGAGGCAGGGAACCAAAAACATGCAGTACTTC | CAIRRQGTKNMQYF
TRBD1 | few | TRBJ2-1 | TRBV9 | TGTGCCAGCAGCGCTCGGACAGGGTTTTACAATGAGCAGTTCTTC | CASSARTGFYNEQFF
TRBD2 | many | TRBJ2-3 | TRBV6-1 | TGTGCCAGCAGAAGAAGGACTAGCGGGAGACCCGATACGCAGTATTTT | CASRRRTSGRPDTQYF
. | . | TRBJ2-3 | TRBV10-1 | TGCGCCAGCGGACTCGGTGACACAGATACGCAGTATTTT | CASGLGDTDTQYF
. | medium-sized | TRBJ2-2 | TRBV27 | TGTGCCAGCAGTTTAGGGTACGGGGAGCTGTTTTTT | CASSLGYGELFF
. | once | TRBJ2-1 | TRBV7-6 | TGTGCCAGCAGCTGGGGGCTAGCGAGAAGGAATAAGCAGTTCTTT | CASSWGLARRNKQFF
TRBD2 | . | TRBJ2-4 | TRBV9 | TGTGCGGGCAGCGGGGGGGGCGTCCAAAACACCCAGTACTTC | CAGSGGGVQNTQYF
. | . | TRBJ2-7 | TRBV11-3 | TGTGCCAGGGGCCTAGAGGGTGGGAGGACAGATAAGCAGTACTTC | CARGLEGGRTDKQYF
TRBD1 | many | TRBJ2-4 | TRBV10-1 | TGCGCCAGCAGTGAGCGCGACAGGGGGGAGGCCAAAAACATTCAGTACTTC | CASSERDRGEAKNIQYF
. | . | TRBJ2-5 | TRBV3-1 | TGTGCCAGCAGCGAATGGGGTCGCGGAGGTCAAGAGACCCAGTACTTC | CASSEWGRGGQETQYF
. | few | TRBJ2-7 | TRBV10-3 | TGTGCCATCAGACCCCTTAGCGCGAGCTACGAGCAGTACTTC | CAIRPLSASYEQYF
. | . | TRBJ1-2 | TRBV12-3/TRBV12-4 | TGTGCCAGCAGTTTCGACATCGTAGTACAGGGACTCTATGGCTACACCTTC | CASSFDIVVQGLYGYTF
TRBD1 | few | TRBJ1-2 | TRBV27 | TGTGCCAGCTCCGCGACAGGGTCCGTGGGCTACACCTTC | CASSATGSVGYTF
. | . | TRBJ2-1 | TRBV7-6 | TGTGCCAGCAGCTCCCAGAACTGGGGTGAGCAGTTCTTC | CASSSQNWGEQFF
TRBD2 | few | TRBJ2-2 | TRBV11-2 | TGTGCCAGCAGCTTAGTTCCGGGAGGGAACACCGGGGAGCTGTTTTTT | CASSLVPGGNTGELFF
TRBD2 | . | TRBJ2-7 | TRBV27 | TGTGCCAGCAGTTTACGGGTCCTTAGCGGGAGGCCCTCCTACGAGCAGTACTTC | CASSLRVLSGRPSYEQYF
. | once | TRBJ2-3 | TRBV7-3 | TGTGCCAGCAGCGAGACCGGACAGAGAACAGATACGCAGTATTTT | CASSETGQRTDTQYF
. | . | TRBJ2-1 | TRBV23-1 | TGCGCCAGCAGTCAATCTCACAGGCCTAATGAGCAGTTCTTC | CASSQSHRPNEQFF
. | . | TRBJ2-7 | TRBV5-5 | TGTGCCAGCAGCTTGGCCGGTGGACCGACTTCCTACGAGCAGTACTTC | CASSLAGGPTSYEQYF
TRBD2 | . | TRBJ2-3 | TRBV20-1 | TGCAGTGCGGGGCCCGGGGGGAGGAACACAGATACGCAGTACTTT | CSAGPGGRNTDTQYF
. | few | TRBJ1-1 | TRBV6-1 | TGTGCCAGCAGACCCCGAGGGAACACTGAAGCTTTCTTT | CASRPRGNTEAFF
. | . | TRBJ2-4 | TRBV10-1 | TGCGGCAGCACGGGGAGGCGAGACCAAGACACGCAGTACTTC | CGSTGRRDQDTQYF
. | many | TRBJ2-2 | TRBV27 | TGTGCCAGCAGTTTAAGTCGCGGGTCCGGGGAGCTGTTTTTT | CASSLSRGSGELFF
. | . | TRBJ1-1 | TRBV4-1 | TGCGCCAGCAGCCAAGGGCCCAGGAACACTGAAGCTTTCTTT | CASSQGPRNTEAFF
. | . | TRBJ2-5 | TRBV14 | TGTGCCGGGCGCCAAGGGCCTGACCCAGAGACCCAGTACTTC | CAGRQGPDPETQYF
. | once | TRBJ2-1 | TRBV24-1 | TGTGCCACCAGTGACAGTCACGGCGGTGAGCAGTTCTTC | CATSDSHGGEQFF
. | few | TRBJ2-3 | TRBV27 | TGTGGGGGCGGTGCTCCAGAGACGCAGTATTTC | CGGGAPETQYF
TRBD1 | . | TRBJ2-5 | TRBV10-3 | TGTATCACTAGGGGGACAGGGGGGTCTCAGCAGTACTTC | CITRGTGGSQQYF
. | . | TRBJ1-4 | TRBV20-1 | TGCAGTGCCATAAGGGGGGGCAATGAAAAACTGTTTTTT | CSAIRGGNEKLFF
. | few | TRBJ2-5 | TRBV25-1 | TGTGCCAGCAGTGAATCAAATGGGGAGACCCAGTACTTC | CASSESNGETQYF
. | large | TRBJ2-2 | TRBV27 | TGTGCCAGCAGTAACTTTGAGAGGGGGAGAAACACCGGGGAGCTGTTTTTT | CASSNFERGRNTGELFF
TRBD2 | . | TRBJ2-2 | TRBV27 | TGTGCCAGCAGCTCTCCGGGGACTAGCAGGACTGGTGAGCAGTTTTTT | CASSSPGTSRTGEQFF
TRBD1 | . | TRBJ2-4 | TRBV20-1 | TGCAGTGCTAAGGGGGCGGCCAACATTCAGTACTTC | CSAKGAANIQYF